The rows below give T cell receptor beta chains drawn from one sample of a study of control samples from healthy donors and cancer patients. The method was immunoSEQ multiplex PCR; TCRdb's version includes in-frame clones alone and lacks a portion of them. This sample has about 94,000 clones, with approximately 90% found just once. The specimen was blood. These TCRs come from a young woman in good health. The CDR3 runs from the conserved cysteine through the conserved F or W. The D gene is left open where the match is weak. Part of the rows lack a size; the others show once, few, many or a class for expanded clones.

j_call | clone_size | d_call | v_call | cdr3_aa | cdr3_nt
TRBJ2-3 | . | . | TRBV5-6 | CASSLGGGASDTQYF | TGTGCCAGCAGCTTGGGTGGGGGGGCCTCAGATACGCAGTATTTT
TRBJ2-5 | . | TRBD1 | TRBV7-7 | CASSLGTGGQETQYF | TGTGCCAGCAGCTTAGGGACAGGGGGCCAAGAGACCCAGTACTTC
TRBJ2-7 | . | . | TRBV14 | CASSRVQGDHEQYF | TGTGCCAGCAGCCGTGTACAGGGTGACCACGAGCAGTACTTC
TRBJ1-4 | . | . | TRBV6-5 | CASSWRFDEKLFF | TGTGCCAGCTCCTGGAGGTTCGATGAAAAACTGTTTTTT
TRBJ1-2 | . | . | TRBV6-6 | CASGTSYGYTF | TGTGCCAGCGGAACTTCCTATGGCTACACCTTC
TRBJ2-1 | . | TRBD2 | TRBV6-5 | CASGGAYNEQFF | TGTGCCAGCGGGGGGGCCTACAATGAGCAGTTCTTC
TRBJ1-4 | . | . | TRBV7-9 | CASSPRVAGNEKLFF | TGTGCCAGCAGCCCGAGAGTTGCGGGTAATGAAAAACTGTTTTTT
TRBJ2-3 | . | . | TRBV5-1 | CASSLASVLGATDTQYF | TGCGCCAGCAGCTTGGCCTCGGTTTTGGGAGCCACAGATACGCAGTATTTT
TRBJ2-7 | . | . | TRBV27 | CASSLRADNEQYF | TGTGCCAGCAGTTTACGGGCGGACAATGAGCAGTACTTC
TRBJ1-5 | once | . | TRBV27 | CASSLWGTEISNQPQHF | TGTGCCAGCAGCCTGTGGGGGACCGAAATTAGCAATCAGCCCCAGCATTTT
TRBJ1-1 | . | TRBD1 | TRBV11-2 | CASSPGTGGYGTEAFF | TGTGCCAGCAGCCCGGGGACAGGGGGATATGGCACTGAAGCTTTCTTT
TRBJ1-2 | . | . | TRBV19 | CASSISRRYGYTF | TGTGCCAGTAGTATTTCACGGCGCTATGGCTACACCTTC
TRBJ2-6 | . | TRBD1 | TRBV19 | CASSVQGAGANVLTF | TGTGCCAGTAGTGTCCAGGGGGCTGGGGCCAACGTCCTGACTTTC
TRBJ2-1 | . | . | TRBV4-1 | CASSPPPGGLFF | TGCGCCAGCAGCCCCCCCCCTGGGGGGCTGTTCTTC
TRBJ2-3 | . | TRBD2 | TRBV5-4 | CASSFRGGADTQYF | TGTGCCAGCAGCTTTCGGGGGGGGGCTGATACGCAGTATTTT
TRBJ1-1 | . | TRBD1 | TRBV2 | CASSEERTGIGAFF | TGTGCCAGCAGTGAAGAAAGGACAGGGATCGGAGCTTTCTTT
TRBJ2-3 | . | TRBD2 | TRBV7-9 | CASSLPRGGEKTDTQYF | TGTGCCAGCAGCTTACCCCGCGGGGGAGAGAAGACAGATACGCAGTATTTT
TRBJ2-1 | . | . | TRBV20-1 | CSARLYNEQFF | TGCAGTGCTAGGCTGTACAATGAGCAGTTCTTC
TRBJ1-1 | . | . | TRBV5-1 | CASSWAVGNTEAFF | TGCGCCAGCAGCTGGGCTGTGGGGAACACTGAAGCTTTCTTT
TRBJ1-1 | . | . | TRBV18 | CASSPVSAGSTEAFF | TGTGCCAGCTCACCAGTTTCTGCTGGGAGCACTGAAGCTTTCTTT
TRBJ2-1 | . | TRBD2 | TRBV6-5 | CASSYSWLAGVNEQFF | TGTGCCAGCAGTTACTCGTGGCTAGCGGGGGTCAATGAGCAGTTCTTC
TRBJ1-1 | once | . | TRBV29-1 | CSVDKGTNTEAFF | TGCAGCGTTGATAAAGGAACGAACACTGAAGCTTTCTTT
TRBJ2-3 | . | . | TRBV11-2 | CASSLGVDTQYF | TGTGCCAGCAGCTTAGGGGTCGATACGCAGTATTTT
TRBJ1-1 | . | TRBD1 | TRBV7-3 | CASSPRTGSTEAFF | TGTGCCAGCAGCCCCCGGACAGGGAGTACTGAAGCTTTCTTT
TRBJ1-2 | . | . | TRBV6-2/TRBV6-3 | CASSLSGEVGYTF | TGTGCCAGCAGTCTCTCAGGGGAGGTTGGCTACACCTTC
TRBJ2-7 | . | TRBD2 | TRBV10-3 | CAISDTSGESYEQYF | TGTGCCATCAGTGATACTAGCGGGGAGTCCTACGAGCAGTACTTC
TRBJ1-6 | . | . | TRBV27 | CASSFRWPIGSPLHF | TGTGCCAGCAGTTTTCGGTGGCCTATCGGGTCACCCCTCCACTTT
TRBJ2-2 | . | . | TRBV6-5 | CASSYGPGGELFF | TGTGCCAGCAGTTATGGTCCGGGCGGGGAGCTGTTTTTT
TRBJ2-2 | once | . | TRBV27 | CASSLSFVTQGMGELFF | TGTGCCAGCAGTTTAAGTTTTGTTACCCAGGGGATGGGGGAGCTGTTTTTT
TRBJ2-2 | . | . | TRBV5-4 | CATKEGITGELFF | TGTGCCACAAAGGAGGGGATCACCGGGGAGCTGTTTTTT
TRBJ1-6 | . | . | TRBV11-2 | CASSLEVRDPYNSPLHF | TGTGCCAGCAGCTTAGAAGTGAGGGACCCCTATAATTCACCCCTCCACTTT
TRBJ1-2 | . | TRBD1 | TRBV19 | CASMRDREARGYTF | TGTGCCAGTATGAGGGACAGGGAAGCTCGGGGCTACACCTTC
TRBJ2-5 | . | . | TRBV3-1/TRBV3-2 | CASSQAIQGAGGKHQETQYF | TGTGCCAGCAGCCAAGCCATCCAGGGAGCAGGGGGGAAACACCAAGAGACCCAGTACTTC
TRBJ1-4 | . | . | TRBV6-1 | CASSEGVGSGSGKLFF | TGTGCCAGCAGTGAAGGAGTAGGATCAGGTTCAGGGAAACTGTTTTTT
TRBJ2-1 | . | . | TRBV4-1 | CASSPLARRNSYNEQFF | TGCGCCAGCAGCCCCCTGGCTAGAAGGAACTCCTACAATGAGCAGTTCTTC
TRBJ1-2 | . | . | TRBV4-2 | CASSPEQGVDYGYTF | TGTGCCAGCAGCCCCGAACAGGGAGTAGACTATGGCTACACCTTC
TRBJ1-4 | . | . | TRBV27 | CASSTSGTRLFF | TGTGCCAGCAGCACCTCGGGGACAAGACTGTTTTTT
TRBJ2-7 | . | TRBD1 | TRBV6-5 | CASRKQGGDYEQYF | TGTGCCAGCAGGAAACAGGGGGGCGACTACGAGCAGTACTTC
TRBJ1-1 | . | . | TRBV15 | CATSTGITNTEAFF | TGTGCCACCAGCACAGGGATAACGAACACTGAAGCTTTCTTT